This T cell receptor (beta chain) appears in the sequencing data of a study of identical twins. Trimming removed 4 bases at V and 0 bases at J, with 9 bases between. The germline V gene has CDR1 SGHVS and CDR2 FQNEAQ. This CDR3 spans 14 amino acids. Using its own MiXCR run on the 5' RACE reads, TCRdb lists one record per CDR3 protein. The profile covers roughly 250,000 distinct CDR3 sequences, with over 12% appearing a single time and 7% to 9.5% taken by the ten largest. Sample: memory (CD45RO+) T cells sorted from blood. The TCR originated in a woman aged 18-29 years in good health. The chain links TRBV7-8 to TRBJ2-5; D is possibly TRBD1 (6 bases). The chain's CDR3 is CASSWDTHQETQYF. CDR3 nucleotides: TGTGCCAGCAGCTGGGACACACACCAAGAGACCCAGTACTTC.